The TCR beta chain described here comes from a study of regulatory T cells in long-lasting Graves disease. Time point reported: newly diagnosed GD, antithyroid drugs for less than 3 months. Construction of the TCR library relied on RNA isolated from PBMCs. Construction of the TCR beta libraries employed iRepertoire HTBI primers in conjunction with Arm-PCR of CDR3 regions. Via MiXCR, TCRdb re-called the multiplex PCR reads, giving one row per CDR3 protein. The table includes 360,000 or so distinct CDR3 sequences, about a sixth detected once. The CDR3 runs to 16 residues. The germline CDR1 and CDR2 sequences are SGDLS and YYNGEE. V gave up 0 bases and J gave up 0 bases, with 10 bases separating them. These data also formed part of another study, on T cells in Graves' hyperthyroidism and ophthalmopathy. From that study: First-round RT-PCR of the TCR CDR3 relied on the HTBI primer set. Most thyroid clonotypes expanded above 0.001 were also detected in blood.

V is TRBV9 and J is TRBJ2-1; the D gene is possibly TRBD2 (5 bases). This TCR came from a woman between 18 and 29 years old with Graves disease. The material was peripheral blood mononuclear cells (PBMCs), obtained at new diagnosis, from a patient treated with antithyroid drugs. This CDR3 reads CASSVVLGSSYNEQFF. As DNA, the CDR3 is TGTGCCAGCAGCGTAGTTCTGGGGAGCTCCTACAATGAGCAGTTCTTC. Based on the CDR3 plus reference TRBV9 and TRBJ2-1, the full variable domain is DSGVTQTPKHLITATGQRVTLRCSPRSGDLSVYWYQQSLDQGLQFLIQYYNGEERAKGNILERFSAQQFPDLHSELNLSSLELGDSALYFCASSVVLGSSYNEQFFGPGTRLTVL.